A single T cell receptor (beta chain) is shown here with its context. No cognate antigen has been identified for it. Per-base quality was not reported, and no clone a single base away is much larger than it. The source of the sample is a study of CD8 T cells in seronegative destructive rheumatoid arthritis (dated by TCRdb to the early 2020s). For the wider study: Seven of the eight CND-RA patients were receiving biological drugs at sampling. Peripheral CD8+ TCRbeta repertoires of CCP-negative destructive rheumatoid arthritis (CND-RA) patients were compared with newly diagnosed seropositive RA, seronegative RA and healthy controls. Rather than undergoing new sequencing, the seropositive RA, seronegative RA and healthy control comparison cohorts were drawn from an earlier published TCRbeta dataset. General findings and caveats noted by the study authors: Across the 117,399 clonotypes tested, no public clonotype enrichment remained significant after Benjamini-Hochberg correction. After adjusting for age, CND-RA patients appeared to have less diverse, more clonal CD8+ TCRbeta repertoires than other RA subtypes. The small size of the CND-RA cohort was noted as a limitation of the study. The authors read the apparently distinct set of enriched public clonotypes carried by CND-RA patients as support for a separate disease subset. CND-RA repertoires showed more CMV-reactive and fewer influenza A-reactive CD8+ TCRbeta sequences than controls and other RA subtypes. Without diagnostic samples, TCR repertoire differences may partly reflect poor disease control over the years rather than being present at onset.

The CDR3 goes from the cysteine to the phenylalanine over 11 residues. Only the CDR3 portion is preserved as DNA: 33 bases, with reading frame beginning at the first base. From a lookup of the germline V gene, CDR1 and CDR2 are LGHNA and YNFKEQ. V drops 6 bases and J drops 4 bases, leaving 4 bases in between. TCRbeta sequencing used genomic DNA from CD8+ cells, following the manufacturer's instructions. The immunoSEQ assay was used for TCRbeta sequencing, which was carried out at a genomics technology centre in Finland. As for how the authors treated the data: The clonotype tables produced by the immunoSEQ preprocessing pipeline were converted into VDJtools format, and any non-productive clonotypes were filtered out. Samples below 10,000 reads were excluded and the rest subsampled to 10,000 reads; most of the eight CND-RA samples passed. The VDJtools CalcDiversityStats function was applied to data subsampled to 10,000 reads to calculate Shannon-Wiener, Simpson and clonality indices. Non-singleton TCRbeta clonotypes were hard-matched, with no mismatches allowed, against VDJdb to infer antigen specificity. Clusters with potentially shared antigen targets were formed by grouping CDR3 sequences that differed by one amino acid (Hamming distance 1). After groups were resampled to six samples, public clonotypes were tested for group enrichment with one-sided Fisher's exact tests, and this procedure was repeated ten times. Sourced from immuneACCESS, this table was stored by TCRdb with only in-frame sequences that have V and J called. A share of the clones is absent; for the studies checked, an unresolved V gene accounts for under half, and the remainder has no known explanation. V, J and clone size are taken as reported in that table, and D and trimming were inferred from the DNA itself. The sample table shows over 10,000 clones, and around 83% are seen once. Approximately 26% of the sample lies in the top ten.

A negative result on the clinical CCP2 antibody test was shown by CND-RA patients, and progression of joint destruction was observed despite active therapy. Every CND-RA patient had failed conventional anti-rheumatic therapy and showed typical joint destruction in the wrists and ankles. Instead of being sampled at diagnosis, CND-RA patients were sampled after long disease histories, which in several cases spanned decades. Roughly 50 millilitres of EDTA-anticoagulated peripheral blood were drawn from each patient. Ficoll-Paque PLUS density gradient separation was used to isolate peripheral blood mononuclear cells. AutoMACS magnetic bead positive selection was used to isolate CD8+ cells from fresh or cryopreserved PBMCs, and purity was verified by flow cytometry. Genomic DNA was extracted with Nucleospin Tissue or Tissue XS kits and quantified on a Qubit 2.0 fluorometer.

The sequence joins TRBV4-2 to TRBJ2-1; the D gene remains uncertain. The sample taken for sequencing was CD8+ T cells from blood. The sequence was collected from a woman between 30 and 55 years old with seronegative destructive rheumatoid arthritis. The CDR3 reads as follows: CASRSYNEQFF. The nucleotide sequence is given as TGTGCCAGCAGATCGTACAATGAGCAGTTCTTC.